This TCR beta chain comes out of a study of blood T cell repertoires in COVID-19. Study background: Acute and convalescent COVID-19 samples came from the United States, Italy and Spain. PBMCs, B-cell-depleted T cells, or T cells were the source of the cDNA or gDNA that made up the material.

Original processing notes: Reference gene primer amplification gave nucleated cell count estimates. Clones were read by immunoSEQ multiplex PCR, and TCRdb kept only the in-frame ones, dropping some. From that table come the V and J calls and clone size; the DNA was used to work out D and trimming. The table includes around 150,000 clones, around 84% detected once. V lost 5 bases and J lost 7; bases outside the gene matches: 10. This CDR3 contains 15 residues. Germline assignment: CDR1 SGHRS and CDR2 YFSETQ. Sample: peripheral blood. The rearrangement links TRBV5-1 to TRBJ1-2, with 11 bases that match TRBD1. This receptor was obtained from a woman aged 45 to 65 in a cohort sampled during active or convalescent COVID-19. The CDR3 loop reads CASRRTGQGVSGYTF. DNA of the CDR3: TGCGCCAGCAGACGGACGGGACAGGGGGTGTCTGGCTACACCTTC.